The entry below describes one T cell receptor (beta chain). The target antigen is unknown. Using 10%, 30% or 50% RNA, naive CD8 libraries were derived from around 20,000 to 1,000,000 sorted cells. Sorting selected naive CD8 T cells with a CD8+CD4-CCR7+CD45RA+ phenotype. Bulk TCR libraries used previously described methods and listed TCR primers. TCRdb independently ran MiXCR on the PCR reads; one entry per CDR3 protein. Among under 75,000 distinct CDR3 sequences listed, around 19% were seen once. This sample was taken from a study of molecular identifiers for immune sequencing clone quantification. Notes on the study in general: Over 99% of effector molecules, yet under 1% of naive-cell molecules, were held by clones above 20 RNA copies.

Per the germline V gene, CDR1 is DFQATT and CDR2 is SNEGSKA (reference sequence). The V end was cut by 1 base, the J end by 4 bases, with 17 bases between. The CDR3 spans 17 residues. The chain carries TRBV20-1 and TRBJ1-6; a weak D match, TRBD1 (6 bases). This TCR came from a human donor in good health. Some libraries in this study had Jurkat cell RNA spiked in. Material: naive CD8+ T cells from blood, with Jurkat cell RNA spiked in. Subset reported: FACS-sorted CD8+CD4-CCR7+CD45RA+ naive T cells. The CDR3 region has the DNA TGCAGTGCTAGAGTAGAGACAGGAGGGGAATATAATTCACCCCTCCACTTT. Encoded protein: CSARVETGGEYNSPLHF.